The source of this T cell receptor (beta chain) is a study of shared clonotypes between healthy human individuals. As defined, naive CD8 cells were CD45RO-negative and positively selected for CCR7, with terminally differentiated effector memory CD45RA+ cells excluded. Using immunoSEQ multiplex PCR, the repertoire was profiled, and TCRdb retains in-frame clones only, with some absent. The profile shows approximately 2,200,000 clones, just over 90% of them singletons. Germline V gene lookup returns CDR1 MNHEY and CDR2 SMNVEV (reference sequence). This CDR3 has 12 amino acids. The germline V and J ends were trimmed by 5 bases and 5 bases, with 9 bases remaining between them.

This TCR came from a man younger than 35 in good health. Some clones in this sample may be carry-over from other donors' samples. The sample consisted of naive CD8+ T cells from PBMCs. This chain joins TRBV27 and TRBJ2-5; D uncertain. The CDR3 sequence is CASSMQGETQYF. DNA of the CDR3: TGTGCCAGCAGTATGCAAGGGGAGACCCAGTACTTC.